These 26 T cell receptor beta chains originate from one sample sequenced in a study of CD4 and CD8 cells across lung adenocarcinoma regions listed by TCRdb under 2018. Receptors were amplified or captured by PCR. Sequenced using a HiSeq X Ten. TCRdb reworked the public reads: Q25 trimming with fastp, MiXCR clone assembly, productive beta chains retained. Rows are unified per CDR3 protein, each entry keeping the most common DNA and genes. The sample yields tens of thousands of distinct CDR3 sequences; about 51% were counted once. 20% to 25% of the sample comes from the top ten. The material sequenced was CD4+ T cells from the center of a lung tumor. The label giving this sample's cell subset or site can be read as: tumor center region. All receptors derive from a male donor with lung adenocarcinoma. The CD4 and CD8 labels of this study may be unreliable.

The chain links TRBV28 to TRBJ2-6, with 7 bases matching TRBD1. The DNA end favors TRBJ2-7, so the J call may be wrong. This CDR3 spans 15 amino acids. Germline V gene lookup returns CDR1 MDHEN and CDR2 SYDVKM. CDR3 coding DNA: TGTGCCAGCAGTCCGACAGGGCTGGGGGCCTACGAGCAGTACTTC. Translating gives CASSPTGLGAYEQYF.

About this clonotype: A much bigger clone sits one base away, suggesting this may be a read error. The J gene is TRBJ2-1, the V gene TRBV7-8; 8 nucleotides align to TRBD1. This CDR3 region has 11 residues. Trimming removed 3 bases from V and 15 bases from J; junction bases left unmatched: 4. The germline CDR1 and CDR2 sequences are SGHVS and FQNEAQ. The CDR3 nucleotides are TGTGCCAGCAGCTTGGACAGGGTTTCGTTCTTC. This codes for CASSLDRVSFF.

The V gene is TRBV6-5, the J gene TRBJ2-5; D gene uncertain. Trimming pared 3 bases from V and 5 bases from J, leaving 7 bases between. Germline values: CDR1 MNHEY, CDR2 SVGAGI. The CDR3 is 12 residues long. Here the CDR3 DNA reads TGTGCCAGCAGTTATTATTCCGAGACCCAGTACTTC. This gives the protein CASSYYSETQYF.

About this clonotype itself: The junction shows a germline mismatch at one end, possibly a read error. The chain couples TRBV27 to TRBJ2-5; D may match TRBD1 or TRBD2 (6 bases each). CDR3 length equals 16 residues. In germline, CDR1 is MNHEY, CDR2 SMNVEV (reference sequence). CDR3 sequence (DNA): TGTGCCAGCAGGGGACTTGGGGGCCGGGCCCAAGAGACCCAGTATTTC. It codes for CASRGLGGRAQETQYF.

Here the CDR3 reads CASSRGAGLGATDTQYF. CDR3 bases: TGTGCCAGCAGTCGCGGCGCGGGGCTGGGTGCCACAGATACGCAGTACTTC. The V call is TRBV27, the J call TRBJ2-3; D may be TRBD2 (6 bases). The J call may be wrong; the DNA end is better matched by TRBJ2-7. The CDR3 is 17 amino acids. CDR1 and CDR2 (germline): MNHEY, SMNVEV (reference sequence).

V is TRBV6-5 and J is TRBJ2-5; TRBD2 matches 12 bases. Germline V gene lookup returns CDR1 MNHEY and CDR2 SVGAGI. J was trimmed by 4 bases and V by 6 bases; bases with no gene match: 18. The CDR3 contains 19 residues. The CDR3 DNA reads TGTGCCAGCAGCTACGAATCTGCCGGACTAGCGGGATGGAGAGAGACCCAGTACTTC. It is translated as CASSYESAGLAGWRETQYF.

This clonotype appeared many times. The chain is built from TRBV6-1 and TRBJ2-1, with D possibly matching TRBD1 (5 bases). The DNA end is more similar to TRBJ2-5, so the J call may be wrong. Germline values: CDR1 MNHNS, CDR2 SASEGT. This CDR3 comprises 14 residues. CDR3 region: CASSLGQMGETQYF. The CDR3 region has the DNA TGTGCCAGCAGCCTCGGACAAATGGGGGAGACCCAGTACTTC.

This clonotype was seen at least ten times. CDR3 coding DNA: TGTGCCAGCAGCTTAAGTGGACTAGCGCAAGAGACCCAGTACTTC. Amino acid sequence: CASSLSGLAQETQYF. The chain employs TRBV7-3 and TRBJ2-5; TRBD2 matches 9 bases. The CDR3 sequence is 15 residues long. Germline-derived CDR1 and CDR2 are SGHTA and FQGTGA. V was pared by 1 base and J by 2 bases, with 2 bases of the junction left unmatched.

This clonotype was seen more than once but under ten times. The chain links TRBV20-1 to TRBJ2-1, with D tentatively TRBD2 (6 bases). This CDR3 region has 15 residues. Trimming removed 1 base from V and 1 base from J, with 11 bases in between. Germline assignment: CDR1 DFQATT and CDR2 SNEGSKA (reference sequence). CDR3 in amino acids: CSARGAGRSYNEQFF. The CDR3 DNA is TGCAGTGCTAGAGGGGCAGGGAGGTCCTACAATGAGCAGTTCTTC.

Many counts were recorded for this clonotype. A read error may be the cause here, since a much bigger clone is one base away. V is TRBV6-5 and J is TRBJ2-5; the D is unclear. V lost 1 base to trimming and J lost 11 bases, with 23 bases between them. Germline CDR1 MNHEY, CDR2 SVGAGI. The CDR3 spans 16 residues. CDR3 in amino acids: CASSYLDFTSYNEQYF. CDR3 nucleotide sequence: TGTGCCAGCAGTTACTTGGATTTCACCTCCTACAATGAGCAGTACTTC.

As concerns this clonotype: At one of its ends the junction is not consistent with the germline gene, which may arise from a read error. This sequence joins TRBV27 and TRBJ2-1; TRBD1 or TRBD2 may be the D gene (6 bases each). The tail of the sequence fits TRBJ2-5 better, so the J call may be wrong. This CDR3 is built from 16 residues. Germline V gene data show CDR1 as MNHEY and CDR2 as SMNVEV (reference sequence). DNA for the CDR3: TGTGCCTGCAGCGGGCTCGGGGGCCGAGAGCAAGACATCCAGTACTTC. Encoded protein: CACSGLGGREQDIQYF.

As regards this clonotype: A read error may account for a junction end that differs from germline. The chain has TRBV7-7 and TRBJ2-1; D unresolved. The DNA matches TRBJ2-7 better at its end, which makes the J call doubtful. This CDR3 is built from 13 residues. Germline CDR1 and CDR2: SSHAT and FNYEAQ (reference sequence). This CDR3 is CASSFGEWSEQYF. The CDR3 bases are TGTGCTAGCAGCTTCGGAGAGTGGAGCGAGCAGTACTTC.

By proportion, this clonotype is medium-sized. The chain uses TRBV6-5 and TRBJ2-5; 7 bases agree with TRBD2. The J call is uncertain, as TRBJ2-7 better fits the DNA end. Germline values: CDR1 MNHEY, CDR2 SVGAGI. The CDR3 has 15 residues. In DNA form, the CDR3 reads TGTGCCAGCTGGGAGGGTAGGCCAACCGCCGACGAGCAGTACTTC. It is translated as CASWEGRPTADEQYF.

V usage is TRBV3-1 and J usage is TRBJ2-1; TRBD2 agrees at 8 bases. Matching the DNA end better, TRBJ2-5 makes the J call doubtful. The CDR3 is 16 residues long. Germline V CDR1 and CDR2: LGHDT, YNNKEL (reference sequence). Here the CDR3 DNA reads TGTGCCAGCAGCCCCTTTTTGCGCGGGGGGAGTGAGACCCAGTACTTC. Translating gives CASSPFLRGGSETQYF.

This clonotype turned up a few times. The V call is TRBV6-4, the J call TRBJ2-1; perhaps TRBD2 as D (6 bases). The CDR3 covers 16 residues. CDR1 is MRHNA and CDR2 is SNTAGT in the germline V gene. Trimming left V 5 bases short and J 4 bases short, with 18 bases between. This CDR3 reads CASSTDGTGGYNEQFF. Written as DNA, the CDR3 is TGTGCCAGCAGTACCGACGGGACTGGGGGATACAATGAGCAGTTCTTC.

The V and J genes are TRBV6-1 and TRBJ2-4; D is perhaps TRBD2 (6 bases). Near its end, the DNA agrees better with TRBJ2-5, so the J call may be wrong. The CDR3 length is 15 residues. From germline, CDR1 is MNHNS and CDR2 SASEGT. The CDR3 loop reads CASSEMARGKKTQYF. CDR3 coding DNA: TGTGCCAGCAGTGAAATGGCTCGCGGGAAAAAGACCCAGTACTTC.

This clonotype was seen once. One end of the junction varies from germline; a read error may be responsible. The CDR3 coding sequence is TGTGCCAGCAGTTTAATCGGGACACTCCACCCAGATACCCAGTATTTT. Protein product: CASSLIGTLHPDTQYF. The V call is TRBV27, the J call TRBJ2-3, with D maybe TRBD1 (6 bases). This CDR3 is built from 16 residues. Germline V gene sequence: CDR1 MNHEY, CDR2 SMNVEV (reference sequence).

By its share, this clonotype is medium-sized (0.01 to 0.1%). This chain uses TRBV6-1 with TRBJ2-3; TRBD2 matches at 10 bases. The CDR3 spans 16 residues. Germline CDR1 is MNHNS and CDR2 is SASEGT. V was pared by 0 bases and J by 5 bases, with 5 bases of the junction left unmatched. For the CDR3, the DNA is TGTGCCAGCAGTGAAGCAGCGGGAGGGCCGGAAGATACGCAGTATTTT. Its protein is CASSEAAGGPEDTQYF.

Remarks on this clonotype: Mismatch with germline at one junction end may stem from a read error. The chain combines TRBV6-1 with TRBJ2-5, with TRBD1 matching over 7 bases. The CDR3 covers 16 residues. CDR1 is MNHNS and CDR2 is SASEGT in the germline V gene. In nucleotides, the CDR3 is TGTGCCAGCGGGGAGCGAGGGGGCTCTGACCCAGAGACGCAGTATTTC. It yields the protein CASGERGGSDPETQYF.

Concerning this clonotype itself: One junction end disagrees with the germline gene, perhaps due to a read error. This chain connects TRBV4-2 to TRBJ2-3; TRBD2 aligns across 10 bases. The CDR3 is 16 amino acids. The germline CDR1 and CDR2 sequences are LGHNA and YNFKEQ. The CDR3 bases are TGTGCCAGCAGCCAATGGGCTAGCGGGAGCTCAGATATGCAGTATTTT. Its translation is CASSQWASGSSDMQYF.

This chain uses TRBV5-1 with TRBJ1-2; 7 bases map to TRBD1. The CDR3 has 15 amino acids. The trim removed 6 bases at V and 3 bases at J, leaving 11 bases unmatched. In germline, CDR1 is SGHRS, CDR2 YFSETQ. This CDR3 reads CASNPEGQPHYGYTF. CDR3 DNA sequence: TGCGCCAGCAACCCAGAGGGACAGCCCCACTATGGCTACACCTTC. Supplemented by reference TRBV5-1 and TRBJ1-2, the full variable domain reads KAGVTQTPRYLIKTRGQQVTLSCSPISGHRSVSWYQQTPGQGLQFLFEYFSETQRNKGNFPGRFSGRQFSNSRSEMNVSTLELGDSALYLCASNPEGQPHYGYTFGSGTRLTVV.

This clonotype turned up a few times. This chain joins TRBV11-1 and TRBJ1-3; D is unresolved. The germline CDR1 and CDR2 sequences are SGHAT and FQDESV (reference sequence). V lost 8 bases to trimming and J lost 0 bases, with 5 bases between them. This CDR3 has 12 residues. In DNA form, the CDR3 reads TGTGCCAGCGACGTCTCTGGAAACACCATATATTTT. It encodes CASDVSGNTIYF.

V and J are TRBV23-1 and TRBJ2-3; 15 nucleotides align to TRBD2. Being an ORF, TRBV23-1 has a function that is uncertain. The CDR3 is 20 amino acids. The J segment lost 3 bases and the V segment lost 6 bases, leaving 16 bases of the junction unmatched. The CDR3 DNA sequence: TGCGCCAGCAGCCCTTTCCTCGGACTAGCGGGAGGGCAGCGGACAGATACGCAGTATTTT. This translates into CASSPFLGLAGGQRTDTQYF.

As to this clonotype: The junction and the germline gene differ at one end; a read error may be behind it. The V gene is TRBV6-4, the J gene TRBJ2-5, with TRBD2 as a possible D gene (7 bases). The CDR3 is 15 amino acids. In germline, CDR1 is MRHNA, CDR2 SNTAGT. The CDR3 bases are TGTTCCGGGGGGCACGGGAGCCGGGGCCAAGAGACGCAGTACTTC. This translates into CSGGHGSRGQETQYF.

This clonotype has at least ten counts. V gene TRBV7-2 combines with J gene TRBJ2-1; perhaps TRBD2 as D (5 bases). The end of the DNA is better explained by TRBJ2-7, so the J call may be wrong. Germline values: CDR1 SGHTA, CDR2 FQGNSA. CDR3 size: 13 residues. The CDR3 reads CASSRRLVDEQYF. CDR3 in DNA: TGTGCCAGCAGCCGGAGGCTAGTCGACGAGCAGTACTTC.

This clonotype is labeled medium-sized (0.01 to 0.1%). The V call is TRBV7-2, the J call TRBJ2-1, with D perhaps assigned TRBD1 or TRBD2 (5 bases each). This CDR3 contains 15 residues. Looked up from germline, CDR1 is SGHTA and CDR2 is FQGNSA. Trimming left V 0 bases short and J 1 base short, with 7 bases between. Here the CDR3 DNA reads TGTGCCAGCAGCTTAGCTTGGGGGTCCTACAATGAGCAGTTCTTC. Translating gives CASSLAWGSYNEQFF. Full variable domain (rest looked up from reference TRBV7-2 and TRBJ2-1): GAGVSQSPSNKVTEKGKDVELRCDPISGHTALYWYRQSLGQGLEFLIYFQGNSAPDKSGLPSDRFSAERTGGSVSTLTIQRTQQEDSAVYLCASSLAWGSYNEQFFGPGTRLTVL.